This entry is about one T cell receptor beta chain. Its antigen is as yet unknown. The sample belongs to a study of shared clonotypes between healthy human individuals. Whole-study context: Per donor, CD8 memory used one plate, CD8 naive used two, CD4 memory used three and CD4 naive used three.

An assay was performed, and its level was deep. Sequencing used immunoSEQ multiplex PCR; TCRdb keeps in-frame clones, though not all of them. This sample carries hundreds of thousands of clones, 87% of them seen once, and the ten largest clones take around 15%. The CDR3 spans 12 residues. Germline CDR1 is SGHDT and CDR2 is YYEEEE. Trimming left V 4 bases short and J 7 bases short, with 11 bases between. Study findings and constraints: Genetic and exposure-history diversity was limited by the few donors. Estimated clonotype richness was generally higher in naive than memory subsets.

This receptor was identified in a man younger than 35 in good health. This chain joins TRBV5-6 and TRBJ1-1; D is ambiguous. Sequenced: memory CD8+ T cells sorted from blood. The subset: CD45RO+ cells pooled with CCR7-negative TemRA cells. CDR3 DNA sequence: TGTGCCAGCAGCCCGAGTGGGGTTGAAGCTTTCTTT. Amino acids: CASSPSGVEAFF.